What follows are 26 T cell receptor beta chains derived from one specimen sequenced in a study of lymphopenia after photon versus proton radiotherapy. Assay: immunoSEQ multiplex PCR; the TCRdb copy retains only in-frame clones and omits some. The table includes 25,000 to 40,000 clones, approximately 87% detected once. The sequenced sample was peripheral blood, obtained from a patient treated with proton-based radiotherapy. The receptors were sampled from a woman in her 70s with pancreatic cancer.

This chain links TRBV6-5 with TRBJ2-7, with 7 positions matching TRBD1. Trimming removed 2 bases from V and 3 bases from J; junction bases left unmatched: 7. Per germline, CDR1 MNHEY and CDR2 SVGAGI. The CDR3 is made up of 15 amino acids. The CDR3 region has the DNA TGTGCCAGCAGTTACCCTAGGACAGGCCTCTACGAGCAGTACTTC. Its translation is CASSYPRTGLYEQYF.

This chain uses TRBV6-4 with TRBJ1-1, with 11 bases matching TRBD1. Germline assignment: CDR1 MRHNA and CDR2 SNTAGT. Trimming took 6 bases from V and 3 from J; bases not matched to a gene: 9. The CDR3 spans 16 residues. CDR3 sequence: CASRVGTGGKDTEAFF. CDR3 in DNA: TGTGCCAGCAGGGTAGGGACAGGGGGTAAGGACACTGAAGCTTTCTTT.

J is TRBJ1-1 and V is TRBV5-1; D call uncertain. Trimming left V 7 bases short and J 5 bases short, with 12 bases between. Germline V gene data show CDR1 as SGHRS and CDR2 as YFSETQ. The CDR3 extends over 12 amino acids. The CDR3: CASRNVGTEAFF. The CDR3 nucleotides are TGCGCCAGCCGAAATGTGGGGACTGAAGCTTTCTTT.

This chain connects TRBV10-2 to TRBJ1-3; 9 positions agree with TRBD1. This CDR3 is 13 amino acids long. The J segment lost 6 bases and the V segment lost 6 bases, leaving 3 bases of the junction unmatched. Germline V lookup: CDR1 WSHSY, CDR2 SAAADI. The CDR3 nucleotides read TGCGCCAGCAGCCGGACAGGGGAAAACACCATATATTTT. Protein product: CASSRTGENTIYF.

The J gene is TRBJ1-6, the V gene TRBV5-5, with a possible D match to TRBD1 (5 bases). Trimming removed 0 bases at V and 7 bases at J, with 11 bases between. CDR1 and CDR2 (germline): SGHKS, YYEKEE (reference sequence). The CDR3 contains 15 residues. In nucleotides, the CDR3 is TGTGCCAGCAGCTTGGGGGGGTTTGGGAATTCACCCCTCCACTTT. As protein: CASSLGGFGNSPLHF.

This clone was seen once. The rearrangement uses TRBV28 and TRBJ1-5, with D possibly TRBD1 on 6 matching bases. Trimming removed 4 bases at V and 11 bases at J, with 24 bases between. Looked up from germline, CDR1 is MDHEN and CDR2 is SYDVKM. The CDR3 has 16 residues. CDR3 bases: TGTGCCAGCAGTTCGCCCCAAACAGGGTTAGTCAAAGCCCAGCATTTT. This encodes CASSSPQTGLVKAQHF.

The V and J genes are TRBV14 and TRBJ1-1; D not certain. Germline CDR1 reads SGHDN; CDR2 reads FVKESK. This CDR3 comprises 16 residues. V shed 0 bases and J shed 1 base, with 12 bases lying between them. CDR3 protein: CASSQDFQPSNTEAFF. For the CDR3, the DNA is TGTGCCAGCAGCCAAGATTTCCAGCCTTCGAACACTGAAGCTTTCTTT.

The chain joins TRBV11-3 to TRBJ1-6; perhaps TRBD1 as D (5 bases). V was pared by 3 bases and J by 10 bases, with 16 bases between. The CDR3 spans 15 residues. Germline CDR1 reads SGHNT; CDR2 reads YENEEA. The CDR3 sequence is CASSLTQDLSSPLHF. CDR3 coding DNA: TGTGCCAGCAGCTTGACACAGGACCTATCCTCACCCCTCCACTTT.

The chain employs TRBV18 and TRBJ1-2; D gene unclear. This CDR3 region has 18 residues. V was cut by 8 bases and J by 4 bases, with 29 bases left in between. Germline CDR1 is KGHSH and CDR2 is LQKENI. The CDR3 DNA reads as TGTGCCAGCACGGGATCGAACGCTTTTCTTATGTTGGGCTATGGCTACACCTTC. It codes for CASTGSNAFLMLGYGYTF.

The gene calls are TRBV9 and TRBJ2-7; D is uncertain. The germline gives CDR1 SGDLS, CDR2 YYNGEE. Trimming removed 0 bases from V and 2 bases from J, with 15 bases in between. There are 16 residues in the CDR3. This chain's CDR3 is CASSVAGSSPPYEQYF. The CDR3 nucleotides are TGTGCCAGCAGCGTAGCAGGTAGCTCCCCTCCCTACGAGCAGTACTTC.

The chain carries TRBV7-6 and TRBJ2-2, with TRBD2 identical over 9 bases. The germline CDR1 and CDR2 sequences are SGHVS and FNYEAQ. This CDR3 comprises 16 residues. Losses at the gene ends were 3 bases for V and 2 bases for J; bases not matched to a gene: 4. The CDR3 bases are TGTGCCAGCAGCTTGGGGCTAGCGGGAAACACCGGGGAGCTGTTTTTT. This translates into CASSLGLAGNTGELFF.

The chain uses TRBV4-3 and TRBJ1-5; unclear D gene. The CDR3 is 15 residues long. V shed 0 bases and J shed 5 bases, with 11 bases lying between them. Germline lookup yields CDR1 LGHNA and CDR2 YSLEER. CDR3 residues: CASSQEQGYHQPQHF. The CDR3 DNA is TGCGCCAGCAGCCAAGAGCAAGGCTACCATCAGCCCCAGCATTTT.

The chain is built from TRBV9 and TRBJ2-3, with D perhaps TRBD1 (5 bases). Germline CDR1 and CDR2: SGDLS and YYNGEE. The CDR3 extends over 16 amino acids. The V end was cut by 3 bases, the J end by 0 bases, with 14 bases between. The CDR3 sequence is CASSGGRVPSTDTQYF. The DNA of the CDR3 is TGTGCCAGCAGCGGTGGCAGGGTCCCTAGCACAGATACGCAGTATTTT.

The V and J genes are TRBV30 and TRBJ1-5, with TRBD1 matching over 9 bases. J was trimmed by 6 bases and V by 5 bases; bases with no gene match: 8. Germline assignment: CDR1 GTSNPN and CDR2 SVGIG (reference sequence). This CDR3 is 14 amino acids long. The CDR3, as DNA: TGTGCCTGGGCCCCGGGGACAGGGTCTCAGCCCCAGCATTTT. This translates into CAWAPGTGSQPQHF.

This rearrangement joins TRBV30 to TRBJ1-5; maybe TRBD1 (5 bases). The V and J ends lost 0 bases and 4 bases respectively, with 7 bases between them. Germline CDR1 is GTSNPN and CDR2 is SVGIG (reference sequence). The CDR3 covers 13 residues. CDR3 in DNA: TGTGCCTGGAGTGTCCAGGGAAATCAGCCCCAGCATTTT. Amino acids: CAWSVQGNQPQHF.

The V and J genes are TRBV7-2 and TRBJ2-1; 12 positions agree with TRBD2. Germline CDR1 and CDR2: SGHTA and FQGNSA. The CDR3 loop spans 18 amino acids. The ends lost 6 bases at V and 7 bases at J; junction bases unmatched: 16. Written as DNA, the CDR3 is TGTGCCAGCAGTCATGGGATTGGACTAGCGGGATTATGGAATGAGCAGTTCTTC. Its translation: CASSHGIGLAGLWNEQFF.

The rearrangement uses TRBV29-1 and TRBJ2-1; weak D call: TRBD2 (6 bases). With 7 bases removed from V and 10 bases from J, the gap between germline ends came to 20 bases. The CDR3 extends over 13 amino acids. Germline V gene lookup returns CDR1 SQVTM and CDR2 ANQGSEA. CDR3 amino acids: CSGLIGSVGEQFF. The CDR3 DNA sequence: TGCAGCGGTTTAATCGGGAGTGTTGGGGAGCAGTTCTTC.

This rearrangement joins TRBV10-3 to TRBJ2-1; no reliable D call. CDR1 and CDR2 (germline): ENHRY, SYGVKD. This CDR3 has 14 amino acids. The germline V and J ends were trimmed by 6 bases and 0 bases, with 9 bases remaining between them. The CDR3 here is CAIRATDSYNEQFF. The CDR3 DNA follows: TGTGCCATCAGGGCGACTGACTCCTACAATGAGCAGTTCTTC.

The genes are TRBV9 and TRBJ2-1; D may match TRBD1 or TRBD2 (5 bases each). Trimming removed 7 bases at V and 11 bases at J, with 10 bases between. Germline values: CDR1 SGDLS, CDR2 YYNGEE. This CDR3 comprises 10 residues. The chain's CDR3 is CASGASQQFF. The CDR3 DNA is TGTGCCAGCGGGGCTAGCCAGCAGTTCTTC. The whole variable domain, remainder taken from reference TRBV9 and TRBJ2-1, is DSGVTQTPKHLITATGQRVTLRCSPRSGDLSVYWYQQSLDQGLQFLIQYYNGEERAKGNILERFSAQQFPDLHSELNLSSLELGDSALYFCASGASQQFFGPGTRLTVL.

This chain joins TRBV11-2 and TRBJ2-2, with D possibly matching TRBD1 (6 bases). In germline, CDR1 is SGHAT, CDR2 FQNNGV. The CDR3 loop spans 14 amino acids. Trimming removed 1 base at V and 7 bases at J, with 10 bases between. The CDR3 DNA follows: TGTGCCAGCAGCTTAGTCAGGGGAGTCGGGGAGCTGTTTTTT. Amino acid sequence: CASSLVRGVGELFF.

This chain uses TRBV9 with TRBJ2-1, with 7 bases fitting TRBD1. This CDR3 is built from 14 residues. The germline V gene encodes CDR1 SGDLS and CDR2 YYNGEE. Germline trimming cut 2 bases from V and 3 bases from J; bases unmatched to any gene: 2. As DNA, the CDR3 is TGTGCCAGCAGCGTGGGACAGTTCTACAATGAGCAGTTCTTC. This sequence encodes CASSVGQFYNEQFF.

Only a few counts were recorded for this clone. The chain recombines TRBV7-9 with TRBJ1-5, with D possibly TRBD1 on 5 matching bases. The CDR3 runs to 18 residues. CDR1 and CDR2 from the germline V gene are SEHNR and FQNEAQ (reference sequence). V was pared by 0 bases and J by 2 bases, with 17 bases between. CDR3 DNA: TGTGCCAGCAGCTTAGCCTGGGGGGGGTCATTCGGCAATCAGCCCCAGCATTTT. Translating gives CASSLAWGGSFGNQPQHF. Drawing the rest from reference TRBV7-9 and TRBJ1-5, the complete variable domain is DTGVSQNPRHKITKRGQNVTFRCDPISEHNRLYWYRQTLGQGPEFLTYFQNEAQLEKSRLLSDRFSAERPKGSFSTLEIQRTEQGDSAMYLCASSLAWGGSFGNQPQHFGDGTRLSIL.

CDR3 DNA: TGTGCCAGCAGCCCCACCCAGACAGGGACTTACGATGAAAAACTGTTTTTT. Protein sequence: CASSPTQTGTYDEKLFF. V gene TRBV11-2 combines with J gene TRBJ1-4; 7 nucleotides agree with TRBD1. V lost 5 bases, J lost 6 bases, and 15 bases stayed unmatched. Germline V gene sequence: CDR1 SGHAT, CDR2 FQNNGV. The CDR3 covers 17 residues.

The genes are TRBV23-1 and TRBJ1-2; 7 bases match TRBD1. TRBV23-1 is an open reading frame whose function is uncertain. This CDR3 contains 17 residues. The J segment lost 3 bases and the V segment lost 0 bases, leaving 10 bases of the junction unmatched. This chain's CDR3 is CASSQSRLPGTDYGYTF. In DNA form, the CDR3 reads TGCGCCAGCAGTCAATCTCGTTTACCCGGGACAGACTATGGCTACACCTTC.

This CDR3 reads CASSLEGQGRNTIYF. The CDR3, as DNA: TGTGCCAGCAGCTTAGAGGGACAGGGAAGAAACACCATATATTTT. V and J are TRBV11-3 and TRBJ1-3; 9 positions agree with TRBD1. The germline V gene encodes CDR1 SGHNT and CDR2 YENEEA. V lost 0 bases and J lost 5; bases outside the gene matches: 2. CDR3 length equals 15 residues.

V and J are TRBV5-5 and TRBJ2-3; 7 bases are shared with TRBD1. The CDR3 spans 16 residues. Germline CDR1 SGHKS, CDR2 YYEKEE (reference sequence). Trimming removed 4 bases from V and 0 bases from J; junction bases left unmatched: 8. The CDR3 DNA reads as TGTGCCAGCAGCCCCGAACAGGGGCCTAGCACAGATACGCAGTATTTT. This translates into CASSPEQGPSTDTQYF.